The entry below describes one T cell receptor (beta chain). What it recognizes is unknown. This sample was included in a study of T cell responses to AZD1222 COVID-19 vaccine. Whole-study results and caveats: Per reports, nearly half of all spike-specific TCRs target regions that are unmutated in variants. Possibly, clonal diversity was underestimated; donors were largely white British and included more females. Baseline seropositivity characterized only a handful of AZD1222 recipients.

Germline V gene sequence: CDR1 SGHRS, CDR2 YFSETQ. The CDR3 totals 13 residues. Trimming cost V 2 bases and J 5 bases; bases outside gene matches: 2. Here immunoSEQ multiplex PCR was the method, and the copy in TCRdb shows in-frame clones only, minus some. Among tens of thousands of clones listed, 89% were seen once. The clonotype was recovered from an adult who received the AZD1222 COVID-19 vaccine. The rearrangement links TRBV5-1 to TRBJ2-5; 8 bases line up with TRBD1. The sample was peripheral blood, taken 28 days after the second AZD1222 dose. In DNA form, the CDR3 reads TGCGCCAGCAGCTTCAGGGGGCTTGAGACCCAGTACTTC. Its protein is CASSFRGLETQYF.